Listed below are T cell receptor beta chains from one sample, sequenced in a study of blood T cell repertoires in COVID-19. The table came from immunoSEQ multiplex PCR; TCRdb's copy has only in-frame clones and leaves some out. The sample consists of approximately 58,000 clones, roughly nine tenths of them appearing once. The sample was peripheral blood. These receptors were taken from a human donor in a cohort sampled during active COVID-19. Each CDR3 is given with its conserved first and last residue. Some rows mark clone size as missing; the rest say once, few, many or name a class of expanded clone.

V gene: TRBV11-3; CDR3 length: 11; clone size: NA; J gene: TRBJ1-1; CDR3 protein: CASSLSMEAFF
V gene: TRBV10-3; CDR3 length: 13; clone size: NA; J gene: TRBJ1-2; CDR3 protein: CAIRAGTGRGYTF
V gene: TRBV19; CDR3 length: 13; clone size: NA; J gene: TRBJ2-7; CDR3 protein: CASRMSTHYEQYF
V gene: TRBV3-1/TRBV3-2; CDR3 length: 14; clone size: NA; J gene: TRBJ2-3; CDR3 protein: CASSQDLGGDTQYF
V gene: TRBV7-9; CDR3 length: 15; clone size: NA; J gene: TRBJ2-7; CDR3 protein: CASSRTGGRFYEQYF
V gene: TRBV5-5; CDR3 length: 16; clone size: NA; J gene: TRBJ1-4; CDR3 protein: CASSWDNGATNEKLFF
V gene: TRBV11-2; CDR3 length: 15; clone size: NA; J gene: TRBJ2-5; CDR3 protein: CASSLDLDSQETQYF
V gene: TRBV24-1; CDR3 length: 14; clone size: NA; J gene: TRBJ1-2; CDR3 protein: CATSDLTQGYGYTF
V gene: TRBV13; CDR3 length: 15; clone size: once; J gene: TRBJ2-7; CDR3 protein: CASSLEGQGGYEQYF
V gene: TRBV11-3; CDR3 length: 14; clone size: NA; J gene: TRBJ1-1; CDR3 protein: CASSLGAGNTEAFF
V gene: TRBV6-2/TRBV6-3; CDR3 length: 13; clone size: NA; J gene: TRBJ1-1; CDR3 protein: CASSYADRGRSFF
V gene: TRBV27; CDR3 length: 15; clone size: NA; J gene: TRBJ1-4; CDR3 protein: CASSPTGQGKEKLFF
V gene: TRBV6-5; CDR3 length: 14; clone size: few; J gene: TRBJ2-7; CDR3 protein: CASKVLVSLSEQYF
V gene: TRBV7-9; CDR3 length: 14; clone size: NA; J gene: TRBJ1-5; CDR3 protein: CASSYGYSNQPQHF
V gene: TRBV5-1; CDR3 length: 17; clone size: NA; J gene: TRBJ2-2; CDR3 protein: CASSWTVGQGNTGELFF
V gene: TRBV29-1; CDR3 length: 14; clone size: NA; J gene: TRBJ1-1; CDR3 protein: CSCAGAEWHTEAFF
V gene: TRBV5-5; CDR3 length: 14; clone size: NA; J gene: TRBJ1-2; CDR3 protein: CASRLTGSNYGYTF
V gene: TRBV5-1; CDR3 length: 13; clone size: NA; J gene: TRBJ2-7; CDR3 protein: CASSSDRTYEQYF
V gene: TRBV7-6; CDR3 length: 14; clone size: few; J gene: TRBJ1-6; CDR3 protein: CASSPGRGDSPLHF
V gene: TRBV6-2/TRBV6-3; CDR3 length: 15; clone size: NA; J gene: TRBJ2-3; CDR3 protein: CASSFSGTATDTQYF
V gene: TRBV6-6; CDR3 length: 18; clone size: NA; J gene: TRBJ2-3; CDR3 protein: CASSRETPGRESLDTQYF
V gene: TRBV6-5; CDR3 length: 15; clone size: NA; J gene: TRBJ2-5; CDR3 protein: CASSFSGRGEETQYF
V gene: TRBV7-9; CDR3 length: 13; clone size: NA; J gene: TRBJ2-3; CDR3 protein: CASSLEESDTQYF